These 29 T cell receptor beta chains originate from one sample sequenced in a study of blood T cell repertoires in COVID-19. Method: immunoSEQ multiplex PCR; TCRdb's copy keeps in-frame clones and lacks some. The sample yields fewer than 300,000 clones, roughly 85% seen once. The sample comprised PBMCs or T cells enriched from blood (not recorded which). The origin of the receptors is a man between 35 and 55 years old who had been exposed to COVID-19.

V and J are TRBV27 and TRBJ2-1; 8 positions match TRBD2. The length of the CDR3 is 15 residues. Trimming at V came to 6 bases and at J to 8 bases, leaving 12 bases not matched to a gene. Germline-derived CDR1 and CDR2 are MNHEY and SMNVEV (reference sequence). CDR3 sequence: CASRAGIAGIDEQFF. The CDR3, as DNA: TGTGCCAGCAGGGCGGGCATAGCGGGGATTGATGAGCAGTTCTTC.

This chain uses TRBV19 with TRBJ1-5; TRBD1 aligns across 11 bases. This CDR3 is built from 13 residues. CDR1 and CDR2 (germline): LNHDA, SQIVND (reference sequence). Trimming removed 9 bases from V and 4 bases from J; junction bases left unmatched: 2. CDR3 in DNA: TGTGCCAGCGGGACAGGGGGTAATCAGCCCCAGCATTTT. It is translated as CASGTGGNQPQHF.

This rearrangement joins TRBV14 to TRBJ2-7; TRBD2 matches 10 bases. V gave up 2 bases and J gave up 3 bases; unmatched junction bases: 4. The germline gives CDR1 SGHDN, CDR2 FVKESK. CDR3 length: 15 residues. The CDR3 region is CASSQNSGRSYEQYF. Here the CDR3 DNA reads TGTGCCAGCAGCCAAAATAGCGGGAGGAGCTACGAGCAGTACTTC.

J is TRBJ2-1 and V is TRBV4-1; TRBD2 is a possible D gene (5 bases). The germline V gene has CDR1 MGHRA and CDR2 YSYEKL. CDR3 length equals 15 residues. Trimming removed 0 bases at V and 3 bases at J, with 9 bases between. This CDR3 is CASSQDGSDYNEQFF. The CDR3 DNA reads TGCGCCAGCAGCCAAGATGGGAGCGACTACAATGAGCAGTTCTTC.

The V and J genes are TRBV2 and TRBJ1-1; D might be TRBD1 (6 bases). The CDR3 is made up of 15 amino acids. V was pared by 6 bases and J by 0 bases, with 14 bases between. From germline, CDR1 is SNHLY and CDR2 FYNNEI. CDR3 DNA: TGTGCCAGCAGGGAGCGGGGGGGGCTGAACACTGAAGCTTTCTTT. Residues: CASRERGGLNTEAFF.

The chain joins TRBV28 to TRBJ2-2, with D possibly TRBD1 on 5 matching bases. V lost 5 bases, J lost 6 bases, and 13 bases lay in between. In germline, CDR1 is MDHEN, CDR2 SYDVKM. The CDR3 is made up of 14 amino acids. Written as DNA, the CDR3 is TGTGCCAGCAGTGAACCCAGGGTTCCCGGGGAGCTGTTTTTT. This translates into CASSEPRVPGELFF.

DNA of the CDR3: TGTGCCTCGGTGGCCTACAATGAGCAGTTCTTC. Amino acid sequence: CASVAYNEQFF. The chain is built from TRBV6-5 and TRBJ2-1, with no clear D. This CDR3 has 11 residues. Between the trimmed V and J ends, which lost 11 bases and 2 bases, there was a span of 7 bases. Germline-derived CDR1 and CDR2 are MNHEY and SVGAGI.

The V gene is TRBV11-2, the J gene TRBJ2-7, with no clear D. The CDR3 spans 11 residues. V lost 5 bases to trimming and J lost 4 bases, with 6 bases between them. Germline V gives CDR1 SGHAT, CDR2 FQNNGV. For the CDR3, the DNA is TGTGCCAGCAGCACACAATACGAGCAGTACTTC. The encoded protein is CASSTQYEQYF.

This chain joins TRBV2 and TRBJ2-1; TRBD1 matches 7 bases. CDR1 and CDR2 from the germline V gene are SNHLY and FYNNEI. The ends lost 6 bases at V and 5 bases at J; junction bases unmatched: 4. This CDR3 contains 13 residues. For the CDR3, the DNA is TGTGCCAGCAGACAGGGGACGGACAATGAGCAGTTCTTC. It is translated as CASRQGTDNEQFF.

The chain joins TRBV19 to TRBJ2-7; 9 bases line up with TRBD2. V lost 6 bases to trimming and J lost 2 bases; unmatched junction nucleotides: 2. The CDR3 sequence is 13 residues long. Germline V gene lookup returns CDR1 LNHDA and CDR2 SQIVND (reference sequence). The CDR3 here is CASRAGGPYEQYF. In nucleotides, the CDR3 is TGTGCCAGTAGGGCGGGGGGGCCCTACGAGCAGTACTTC.

The chain recombines TRBV14 with TRBJ2-7; D perhaps matches TRBD2 (6 bases). Per the germline V gene, CDR1 is SGHDN and CDR2 is FVKESK. CDR3 length: 14 residues. Trimming took 5 bases from V and 2 from J, leaving 13 bases between them. The CDR3 is CASSAGLHAYEQYF. The CDR3, as DNA: TGTGCCAGCAGCGCGGGACTCCATGCCTACGAGCAGTACTTC.

The chain joins TRBV6-5 to TRBJ1-4, with no clear D. Trimming removed 7 bases from V and 4 bases from J, with 13 bases in between. Germline CDR1 and CDR2: MNHEY and SVGAGI. The CDR3 sequence is 14 residues long. The CDR3 nucleotides read TGTGCCAGCATTCCGACTCGGGGTAATGAAAAACTGTTTTTT. This codes for CASIPTRGNEKLFF.

The genes are TRBV7-9 and TRBJ1-2, with D unresolved. The CDR3 runs 13 residues. Germline CDR1 SEHNR, CDR2 FQNEAQ (reference sequence). Trimming pared 1 base from V and 4 bases from J, leaving 7 bases between. The CDR3 is CASSLESFYGYTF. CDR3 nucleotide sequence: TGTGCCAGCAGCTTAGAGAGCTTCTATGGCTACACCTTC.

The rearrangement joins TRBV7-9 to TRBJ2-5; D not resolved. V was pared by 3 bases and J by 0 bases, with 8 bases between. This CDR3 spans 14 amino acids. Germline assignment: CDR1 SEHNR and CDR2 FQNEAQ (reference sequence). The CDR3 DNA is TGTGCCAGCAGCTTTATACGGTACCAAGAGACCCAGTACTTC. Protein: CASSFIRYQETQYF. The variable domain in full, completed from reference TRBV7-9 and TRBJ2-5, reads DTGVSQNPRHKITKRGQNVTFRCDPISEHNRLYWYRQTLGQGPEFLTYFQNEAQLEKSRLLSDRFSAERPKGSFSTLEIQRTEQGDSAMYLCASSFIRYQETQYFGPGTRLLVL.

The chain combines TRBV7-9 with TRBJ2-5, with D unclear. The CDR3 is 14 residues long. CDR1 is SEHNR and CDR2 is FQNEAQ in the germline V gene (reference sequence). The V end was cut by 3 bases, the J end by 7 bases, with 15 bases between. The CDR3 nucleotides read TGTGCCAGCAGCTTTGAGGCGGAGCTAAGGACCCAGTACTTC. Protein product: CASSFEAELRTQYF.

This chain links TRBV5-5 with TRBJ2-7; D is undetermined. Trimming stripped 2 bases from V and 0 bases from J, with 12 bases between. Looked up from germline, CDR1 is SGHKS and CDR2 is YYEKEE (reference sequence). The length of the CDR3 is 15 residues. The CDR3 DNA sequence: TGTGCCAGCAGCTTCGGAGCCCTTGGCTCCTACGAGCAGTACTTC. Translated, it gives CASSFGALGSYEQYF.

This rearrangement joins TRBV2 to TRBJ1-1; TRBD1 agrees at 8 bases. CDR1 is SNHLY and CDR2 is FYNNEI in the germline V gene. The CDR3 sequence is 13 residues long. With 7 bases clipped from V and 10 bases from J, the junction kept 11 bases outside the gene matches. In DNA form, the CDR3 reads TGTGCCAGCAAGACTGGGACAGGTTATTTAGCTTTCTTT. Translation: CASKTGTGYLAFF.

This chain uses TRBV10-1 with TRBJ2-5; unclear D gene. Trimming shortened V by 0 bases and J by 3 bases, and 8 bases separated the two germline ends. The germline V gene has CDR1 WNHNN and CDR2 SYGVQD (reference sequence). The CDR3 has 14 residues. The CDR3 nucleotides read TGCGCCAGCAGTGAGTCGAGTAATAAAGAGACCCAGTACTTC. Translating gives CASSESSNKETQYF.

The rearrangement links TRBV2 to TRBJ2-2; 11 nucleotides match TRBD2. The CDR3 length is 20 residues. The germline CDR1 and CDR2 sequences are SNHLY and FYNNEI. V dropped 3 bases and J dropped 3; count of bases not matched to a gene: 15. CDR3 sequence reads: CASSESETSGMVEDTGELFF. CDR3 bases: TGTGCCAGCAGTGAGTCCGAGACTAGCGGGATGGTTGAAGACACCGGGGAGCTGTTTTTT.

This chain links TRBV3-1 (or the pseudogene TRBV3-2) with TRBJ2-1; TRBD2 matches at 9 bases. Germline CDR1 and CDR2: LGHDT and YNNKEL (reference sequence). The CDR3 totals 17 residues. The J segment lost 2 bases and the V segment lost 1 base, leaving 6 bases of the junction unmatched. CDR3: CASSQGRRLAAYNEQFF. In DNA, the CDR3 is TGTGCCAGCAGCCAAGGTCGTAGACTAGCGGCCTACAATGAGCAGTTCTTC.

The V call is TRBV18, the J call TRBJ1-4; D possibly corresponds to TRBD1 (6 bases). The CDR3 is made up of 14 amino acids. The V end was cut by 3 bases, the J end by 13 bases, with 18 bases between. Germline V gene data show CDR1 as KGHSH and CDR2 as LQKENI. The CDR3 DNA reads as TGTGCCAGCTCACCCGAGAGGGTTCGAGGGGGACTGTTTTTT. It yields the protein CASSPERVRGGLFF.

The chain combines TRBV5-1 with TRBJ2-7; TRBD1 aligns across 9 bases. The CDR3 is 15 amino acids. Germline-derived CDR1 and CDR2 are SGHRS and YFSETQ. Losses at the gene ends were 0 bases for V and 5 bases for J; bases not matched to a gene: 6. The CDR3 region has the DNA TGCGCCAGCAGCTTGGCGTGGGACAGGGCCAACGAGCAGTACTTC. Protein sequence: CASSLAWDRANEQYF.

The chain has TRBV7-8 and TRBJ1-2; no clear D gene. The V end lost 1 base, the J end lost 7 bases, and 13 bases lay between the germline ends. CDR1 is SGHVS and CDR2 is FQNEAQ in the germline V gene. CDR3 size: 14 residues. CDR3 loop: CASSLVGNAGGYTF. For the CDR3, the DNA is TGTGCCAGCAGCTTAGTCGGGAATGCGGGTGGCTACACCTTC.

The rearrangement links TRBV11-3 to TRBJ1-1, with D unresolved. Trimming stripped 10 bases from V and 5 bases from J, with 14 bases between. Germline V gene data show CDR1 as SGHNT and CDR2 as YENEEA. This CDR3 spans 12 amino acids. In nucleotides, the CDR3 is TGTGCCACACGTCCTACCCGTACTGAAGCTTTCTTT. Translated, it gives CATRPTRTEAFF.

This rearrangement joins TRBV7-9 to TRBJ2-1, with TRBD2 as a possible D gene (5 bases). CDR1 SEHNR and CDR2 FQNEAQ come from the germline V gene (reference sequence). V lost 1 base to trimming and J lost 10 bases, with 17 bases between them. The CDR3 has 15 residues. CDR3 region: CASSLEGGPGKEQFF. The CDR3 region has the DNA TGTGCCAGCAGCTTAGAGGGTGGGCCGGGAAAGGAGCAGTTCTTC.

This chain joins TRBV7-9 and TRBJ2-7, with TRBD2 matching over 11 bases. Germline V lookup: CDR1 SEHNR, CDR2 FQNEAQ (reference sequence). The CDR3 totals 16 residues. The J segment lost 9 bases and the V segment lost 5 bases, leaving 15 bases of the junction unmatched. This chain's CDR3 is CASSANSGTSGSGQYF. Here the CDR3 DNA reads TGTGCCAGCAGCGCGAACTCCGGGACTAGCGGATCTGGGCAGTACTTC. Full variable domain (rest looked up from reference TRBV7-9 and TRBJ2-7): DTGVSQNPRHKITKRGQNVTFRCDPISEHNRLYWYRQTLGQGPEFLTYFQNEAQLEKSRLLSDRFSAERPKGSFSTLEIQRTEQGDSAMYLCASSANSGTSGSGQYFGPGTRLTVT.

V usage is TRBV5-5 and J usage is TRBJ2-7; unclear D gene. V lost 2 bases to trimming and J lost 4 bases, with 22 bases between them. This CDR3 spans 17 amino acids. The germline gives CDR1 SGHKS, CDR2 YYEKEE (reference sequence). The CDR3 DNA is TGTGCCAGCAGCTTTTCCCACCACTTATACTCCTCGTACGAGCAGTACTTC. Its protein product is CASSFSHHLYSSYEQYF.

The chain carries TRBV3-1 (or the pseudogene TRBV3-2) and TRBJ1-1; TRBD1 is a possible D gene (6 bases). Trimming removed 6 bases at V and 0 bases at J, with 14 bases between. Germline values: CDR1 LGHDT, CDR2 YNNKEL (reference sequence). This CDR3 is 15 amino acids long. The CDR3 protein is CASSRTATMNTEAFF. The CDR3 region has the DNA TGTGCCAGCAGTCGGACAGCCACTATGAACACTGAAGCTTTCTTT.

This clone was detected a few times. V gene TRBV7-2 combines with J gene TRBJ2-3, with 9 positions matching TRBD2. The CDR3 runs 16 residues. Germline V lookup: CDR1 SGHTA, CDR2 FQGNSA. Trimming cost V 5 bases and J 2 bases; bases outside gene matches: 8. CDR3 DNA: TGTGCCAGCAGCCACCGGCTAGCGGGATACACAGATACGCAGTATTTT. Protein: CASSHRLAGYTDTQYF.